This TCR beta chain was sequenced for a study of Graves' ophthalmopathy and Graves' hyperthyroidism. CAS ≥3, NOSPECS ≥4, moderate-to-severe activity and duration under 3 months marked donors with ophthalmopathy. The authors diagnosed from clinical symptoms, serum thyroxine, TRAb, thyroid ultrasound and orbital computed tomography. The table lists this clonotype with a count of one. The antigen is not known. Findings of the study overall: The model forecast ophthalmopathy progression, reaching 60% to 71% sensitivity and roughly 72% specificity. Detection in blood was also observed for most expanded thyroid clonotypes above 0.001 frequency.

V was cut by 3 bases and J by 2 bases, with 11 bases left in between. The germline CDR1 and CDR2 sequences are MNHNS and SASEGT. This CDR3 contains 14 residues. RNA transcripts were the template, and TCR beta CDR3 regions were amplified from them. Second-round multiplex PCR followed a first-round RT-PCR using HTBI primers. TCRdb reanalysed the multiplex PCR reads using MiXCR and keeps one entry per CDR3 protein. The sample carries approximately 150,000 distinct CDR3 sequences, just under 40% recorded once. This rearrangement joins TRBV6-1 to TRBJ2-7; no clear D gene. This TCR was recovered from a man under 40 with Graves' ophthalmopathy. Sequenced material: peripheral blood. In nucleotides, the CDR3 is TGTGCCAGCAGTGACAACCATGGGGCCTACGAGCAGTACTTC. Translation gives CASSDNHGAYEQYF.